Presented here are 2 T cell receptor beta chains from one specimen sequenced in a study of blood T cell repertoires in COVID-19. Profiled with immunoSEQ multiplex PCR; TCRdb holds only in-frame clones, not every one. Of almost 200,000 clones in the sample, about 90% were seen once. Sequencing was performed on peripheral blood. Source of these receptors: a woman between 65 and 79 years old with acute or convalescent COVID-19.

The V call is TRBV15, the J call TRBJ1-1; TRBD1 is a possible D gene (6 bases). Germline V CDR1 and CDR2: LNHNV, YYDKDF (reference sequence). The CDR3 covers 15 residues. With 0 bases removed from V and 5 bases from J, the gap between germline ends came to 13 bases. Written as DNA, the CDR3 is TGTGCCACCAGCAGAGAAGGGGGATCGCGGACTGAAGCTTTCTTT. This encodes CATSREGGSRTEAFF.

The chain couples TRBV5-5 to TRBJ2-2; 7 nucleotides agree with TRBD1. Germline V CDR1 and CDR2: SGHKS, YYEKEE (reference sequence). The junction had 4 bases not matched to a gene; V was cut back by 4 bases and J by 4 bases. The length of the CDR3 is 14 residues. The CDR3 nucleotides are TGTGCCAGCAGCCCGACAGGGATCACCGGGGAGCTGTTTTTT. Amino acids: CASSPTGITGELFF.